The 32 T cell receptor beta chains presented below share a single source sample, sequenced in a study of T cells in tuberculosis. Described time point: new active TB diagnosis, blood taken before or within 7 days of starting treatment. Using immunoSEQ multiplex PCR, the repertoire was profiled, and TCRdb retains in-frame clones only, with some absent. The sample lists about 33,000 clones; roughly nine tenths were seen once. The source was PBMCs, collected at tuberculosis diagnosis. The origin of the receptors is an adult with tuberculosis. Some clones in this sample may be carry-over from other donors' samples.

CDR3 sequence reads: CASSLSQGWVGELFF. CDR3 DNA sequence: TGCGCCAGCAGCCTCTCACAGGGTTGGGTCGGGGAGCTGTTTTTT. This sequence joins TRBV4-1 and TRBJ2-2; a possible D gene is TRBD1 (6 bases). Between the trimmed V and J ends, which lost 4 bases and 7 bases, there was a span of 16 bases. The length of the CDR3 is 15 residues. Germline V lookup: CDR1 MGHRA, CDR2 YSYEKL.

The sample holds a few counts of this clone. The chain employs TRBV7-2 and TRBJ2-7; D is perhaps TRBD2 (6 bases). The germline gives CDR1 SGHTA, CDR2 FQGNSA. V lost 5 bases to trimming and J lost 2 bases, with 13 bases between them. This CDR3 has 14 residues. The CDR3 DNA sequence: TGTGCCAGCAGCCAAAGACTAGGGACCTACGAGCAGTACTTC. Amino acid sequence: CASSQRLGTYEQYF.

The chain recombines TRBV27 with TRBJ1-3; D gene ambiguous. Germline loops: CDR1 MNHEY, CDR2 SMNVEV (reference sequence). This CDR3 region has 15 residues. Trimming left V 5 bases short and J 2 bases short, with 13 bases between. CDR3 DNA: TGTGCCAGCAGTCAGGCAGGCGTTACTGGAAACACCATATATTTT. Protein: CASSQAGVTGNTIYF.

J is TRBJ2-7 and V is TRBV6-5; weak D call: TRBD2 (6 bases). The CDR3 totals 13 residues. The V end was cut by 8 bases, the J end by 0 bases, with 11 bases between. Germline CDR1 MNHEY, CDR2 SVGAGI. CDR3 residues: CASGDWGSYEQYF. CDR3 DNA: TGTGCCAGCGGGGACTGGGGCTCCTACGAGCAGTACTTC.

V gene TRBV19 combines with J gene TRBJ1-5; 9 bases map to TRBD1. The V gene's germline CDR1 is LNHDA and CDR2 SQIVND (reference sequence). The CDR3 contains 16 residues. V was pared by 3 bases and J by 0 bases, with 3 bases of the junction left unmatched. In nucleotides, the CDR3 is TGTGCCAGTAGTATGAGACAGGGGGATAGCAATCAGCCCCAGCATTTT. Its translation: CASSMRQGDSNQPQHF.

The chain has TRBV21-1 and TRBJ1-2. TRBV21-1 is recorded as a pseudogene. The CDR3 spans 14 residues. The CDR3 sequence is CASSKGDGNYGYTF. The DNA of the CDR3 is TGTGCCAGCAGCAAAGGCGACGGGAACTATGGCTACACCTTC.

This clone was detected a few times. The chain couples TRBV2 to TRBJ1-2; D is ambiguous. The CDR3 is 12 residues long. Trimming left V 2 bases short and J 4 bases short, with 5 bases between. Germline assignment: CDR1 SNHLY and CDR2 FYNNEI. CDR3 DNA: TGTGCCAGCAGTGAATCGGGCTATGGCTACACCTTC. It yields the protein CASSESGYGYTF.

This clone showed up just once. This sequence joins TRBV2 and TRBJ2-1; 8 bases are shared with TRBD1. Trimming took 11 bases from V and 6 from J; bases not matched to a gene: 18. The CDR3 is made up of 16 amino acids. CDR1 is SNHLY, CDR2 FYNNEI, per germline. The CDR3 sequence is CAGPWSRQGFGNEQFF. In DNA, the CDR3 is TGTGCCGGACCGTGGTCCCGACAGGGGTTTGGCAATGAGCAGTTCTTC. Combining the CDR3 with reference TRBV2 and TRBJ2-1 gives the whole variable domain EPEVTQTPSHQVTQMGQEVILRCVPISNHLYFYWYRQILGQKVEFLVSFYNNEISEKSEIFDDQFSVERPDGSNFTLKIRSTKLEDSAMYFCAGPWSRQGFGNEQFFGPGTRLTVL.

The chain employs TRBV19 and TRBJ2-2; TRBD1 agrees at 12 bases. This CDR3 comprises 14 residues. Unmatched junction bases numbered 4, after V lost 6 bases and J lost 8 bases. Germline CDR1 is LNHDA and CDR2 is SQIVND (reference sequence). As DNA, the CDR3 is TGTGCCAGTAGGGGGACAGGGGGCGGAGGGGAGCTGTTTTTT. Its protein product is CASRGTGGGGELFF.

J is TRBJ1-2 and V is TRBV10-3; D remains unclear. Trimming removed 10 bases at V and 7 bases at J, with 22 bases between. Germline V lookup: CDR1 ENHRY, CDR2 SYGVKD. This CDR3 has 14 amino acids. CDR3 sequence reads: CATWTFPGVFGYTF. In DNA, the CDR3 is TGTGCCACCTGGACTTTTCCTGGAGTCTTTGGCTACACCTTC.

The chain is built from TRBV5-1 and TRBJ2-7, with TRBD1 as a possible D gene (6 bases). CDR3 length: 14 residues. Trimming removed 6 bases at V and 0 bases at J, with 13 bases between. Germline lookup yields CDR1 SGHRS and CDR2 YFSETQ. The CDR3 coding sequence is TGCGCCAGCACCGACGGACAGCTCTCCTACGAGCAGTACTTC. It yields the protein CASTDGQLSYEQYF.

The V and J genes are TRBV7-9 and TRBJ2-3, with D possibly TRBD1 on 7 matching bases. From germline, CDR1 is SEHNR and CDR2 FQNEAQ (reference sequence). Trimming removed 5 bases at V and 5 bases at J, with 17 bases between. The length of the CDR3 is 15 residues. CDR3 bases: TGTGCCAGCAGCAAGGAGGGGGCGCTTGTAGATACGCAGTATTTT. It specifies CASSKEGALVDTQYF.

J is TRBJ2-7 and V is TRBV5-6; D may be TRBD1 (5 bases). Germline loops: CDR1 SGHDT, CDR2 YYEEEE. Between the trimmed V and J ends, which lost 2 bases and 4 bases, there was a span of 16 bases. This CDR3 comprises 15 residues. The CDR3: CASSFVGREKYEQYF. In nucleotides, the CDR3 is TGTGCCAGCAGCTTTGTGGGCAGGGAAAAATACGAGCAGTACTTC.

CDR3 loop: CASSVGGRQGDGTEAFF. CDR3 DNA: TGTGCCAGCAGCGTAGGGGGCCGACAGGGGGATGGCACTGAAGCTTTCTTT. The chain employs TRBV9 and TRBJ1-1; TRBD1 matches 9 bases. V was pared by 0 bases and J by 4 bases, with 10 bases of the junction left unmatched. The CDR3 covers 17 residues. The germline CDR1 and CDR2 sequences are SGDLS and YYNGEE.

The chain recombines TRBV5-3 with TRBJ2-7; D might be TRBD2 (5 bases). TRBV5-3 is known as an ORF, though its function is uncertain. This CDR3 has 15 amino acids. V was trimmed by 5 bases and J by 6 bases, leaving 21 bases between them. As DNA, the CDR3 is TGTGCCAGAAGGCCCCCCCCGAGGGAAATACGCGAGCAGTACTTC. Protein: CARRPPPREIREQYF.

The chain carries TRBV7-2 and TRBJ1-5, with TRBD1 matching 9 bases. The CDR3 runs to 17 residues. CDR1 is SGHTA and CDR2 is FQGNSA in the germline V gene. J was trimmed by 0 bases and V by 1 base; bases with no gene match: 4. The CDR3 spells CASSLVGGQGSNQPQHF. The DNA for the CDR3 is TGTGCCAGCAGCTTAGTAGGGGGACAGGGTAGCAATCAGCCCCAGCATTTT.

The chain carries TRBV7-2 and TRBJ2-7, with 11 nucleotides matching TRBD2. The junction had 6 bases not matched to a gene; V was cut back by 6 bases and J by 2 bases. The CDR3 length is 15 residues. The germline V gene encodes CDR1 SGHTA and CDR2 FQGNSA. Written as DNA, the CDR3 is TGTGCCAGCAGAAGAACACTAGCGGGGGCCTACGAGCAGTACTTC. Translating gives CASRRTLAGAYEQYF.

The chain links TRBV19 to TRBJ1-5; D is unresolved. Trimming took 3 bases from V and 0 from J, leaving 9 bases between them. From germline, CDR1 is LNHDA and CDR2 SQIVND (reference sequence). The CDR3 length is 15 residues. The CDR3 bases are TGTGCCAGTAGTATTCCCAGTTATAGCAATCAGCCCCAGCATTTT. This codes for CASSIPSYSNQPQHF.

V and J are TRBV2 and TRBJ2-7, with 7 bases fitting TRBD1. Germline V gene lookup returns CDR1 SNHLY and CDR2 FYNNEI. The CDR3 runs 15 residues. V shed 5 bases and J 0 bases; nucleotides not matched to a gene: 7. Written as DNA, the CDR3 is TGTGCCAGCAGTTTGGACAGGTTAAGCTCCTACGAGCAGTACTTC. It translates to CASSLDRLSSYEQYF.

The chain has TRBV28 and TRBJ1-5; TRBD1 aligns across 10 bases. The germline V gene encodes CDR1 MDHEN and CDR2 SYDVKM. This CDR3 spans 17 amino acids. V trimming: 5 bases; J trimming: 0 bases; junction bases outside the gene matches: 7. The CDR3 sequence is CASSRTGGINSNQPQHF. As DNA, the CDR3 is TGTGCCAGCAGTCGGACAGGGGGGATTAATAGCAATCAGCCCCAGCATTTT. The whole variable domain, remainder taken from reference TRBV28 and TRBJ1-5, is DVKVTQSSRYLVKRTGEKVFLECVQDMDHENMFWYRQDPGLGLRLIYFSYDVKMKEKGDIPEGYSVSREKKERFSLILESASTNQTSMYLCASSRTGGINSNQPQHFGDGTRLSIL.

The CDR3 is CASSERGQRSSYEQYF. As DNA, the CDR3 is TGTGCCAGCAGTGAAAGGGGACAGAGGAGCTCCTACGAGCAGTACTTC. This chain connects TRBV6-1 to TRBJ2-7; 7 bases match TRBD1. The ends lost 2 bases at V and 0 bases at J; junction bases unmatched: 7. From germline, CDR1 is MNHNS and CDR2 SASEGT. The CDR3 extends over 16 amino acids.

This chain links TRBV10-3 with TRBJ1-5; a possible D gene is TRBD1 (6 bases). From germline, CDR1 is ENHRY and CDR2 SYGVKD. The ends were cut back, 9 bases at V and 3 bases at J, with 15 bases in the middle. The CDR3 is 14 amino acids. CDR3 in amino acids: CAIGVGQPNQPQHF. The CDR3 DNA reads TGTGCCATAGGTGTCGGACAGCCCAATCAGCCCCAGCATTTT.

The chain couples TRBV9 to TRBJ2-7, with D possibly TRBD1 on 6 matching bases. V lost 4 bases and J lost 7, with 21 bases in between. CDR1 is SGDLS, CDR2 YYNGEE, per germline. This CDR3 is 15 amino acids long. CDR3 sequence: CASSIGTPSMGEQYF. The DNA of the CDR3 is TGTGCCAGCAGCATCGGGACACCGTCAATGGGGGAGCAGTACTTC.

J is TRBJ2-1 and V is TRBV19; 9 nucleotides match TRBD2. Germline assignment: CDR1 LNHDA and CDR2 SQIVND (reference sequence). Trimming at V came to 1 base and at J to 2 bases, leaving 9 bases not matched to a gene. The CDR3 spans 18 residues. CDR3 sequence (DNA): TGTGCCAGTAGTATAGGCCCCTGGATAGCGGGGGCCTACAATGAGCAGTTCTTC. This translates into CASSIGPWIAGAYNEQFF.

V is TRBV4-2 and J is TRBJ1-2; D might be TRBD1 (5 bases). Trimming took 5 bases from V and 2 from J, leaving 12 bases between them. The CDR3 is made up of 14 amino acids. Germline assignment: CDR1 LGHNA and CDR2 YNFKEQ. CDR3 residues: CASSSWGENYGYTF. The CDR3, as DNA: TGTGCCAGCAGCTCCTGGGGGGAGAACTATGGCTACACCTTC.

In DNA form, the CDR3 reads TGTGCCAGCAGCCGGAGTTCTGATGAGCAGTTCTTC. This translates into CASSRSSDEQFF. The chain links TRBV9 to TRBJ2-1; the D is unclear. V dropped 4 bases and J dropped 8 bases, with 10 bases sitting between them. The CDR3 contains 12 residues. Germline V CDR1 and CDR2: SGDLS, YYNGEE.

V is TRBV5-6 and J is TRBJ2-7, with D possibly matching TRBD1 (5 bases). The CDR3 totals 14 residues. From germline, CDR1 is SGHDT and CDR2 YYEEEE. V gave up 1 base and J gave up 7 bases, with 15 bases separating them. DNA of the CDR3: TGTGCCAGCAGCTTGTCTAGAACAGGTGAGGAGCAGTACTTC. Translated: CASSLSRTGEEQYF.

V usage is TRBV19 and J usage is TRBJ1-1, with D unclear. Germline assignment: CDR1 LNHDA and CDR2 SQIVND (reference sequence). CDR3 length: 11 amino acids. V shed 10 bases and J shed 11 bases, with 17 bases lying between them. In nucleotides, the CDR3 is TGTGCCACCCGACTGGCCGCCGTGGCTTTCTTT. Translated, it gives CATRLAAVAFF.

V usage is TRBV7-6 and J usage is TRBJ1-3; a weak D match, TRBD1 (5 bases). Germline V gene sequence: CDR1 SGHVS, CDR2 FNYEAQ. The germline V and J ends were trimmed by 1 base and 2 bases, with 15 bases remaining between them. The CDR3 has 17 amino acids. The CDR3 reads CASSLVGGVVAGNTIYF. CDR3 nucleotides: TGTGCCAGCAGCTTAGTAGGAGGGGTTGTCGCTGGAAACACCATATATTTT.

The genes are TRBV5-1 and TRBJ1-2; 9 positions agree with TRBD1. With V trimmed by 2 bases and J by 8 bases, 4 bases remained unmatched. This CDR3 is 13 amino acids long. CDR1 SGHRS and CDR2 YFSETQ come from the germline V gene. The CDR3 sequence is CASSLQGAQGYTF. CDR3 DNA sequence: TGCGCCAGCAGCTTACAGGGGGCACAGGGCTACACCTTC.

The chain employs TRBV6-5 and TRBJ2-7; D might be TRBD1 (6 bases). The germline V gene encodes CDR1 MNHEY and CDR2 SVGAGI. The CDR3 is made up of 14 amino acids. The germline V and J ends were trimmed by 6 bases and 2 bases, with 14 bases remaining between them. CDR3: CASRPTGSTYEQYF. For the CDR3, the DNA is TGTGCCAGCAGACCGACAGGAAGTACCTACGAGCAGTACTTC.

The gene calls are TRBV27 and TRBJ2-7, with 10 bases that match TRBD1. Losses at the gene ends were 3 bases for V and 3 bases for J; bases not matched to a gene: 14. The length of the CDR3 is 18 residues. Germline-derived CDR1 and CDR2 are MNHEY and SMNVEV (reference sequence). For the CDR3, the DNA is TGTGCCAGCAGTTTCCCCACCCCCGGGACAGGGGTCCACTACGAGCAGTACTTC. Translation: CASSFPTPGTGVHYEQYF.